This passage covers 25 T cell receptor beta chains from one sample sequenced in a study of cytomegalovirus exposure and HLA in healthy donors. 13 Jbeta primers and 60 Vbeta primers were used for the PCR. Method: immunoSEQ multiplex PCR; TCRdb's copy keeps in-frame clones and lacks some. The sample gives about 96,000 clones, about four fifths of which show up once; approximately 14% is in the top ten. Sequenced: PBMCs. The source of these receptors is a woman in her 70s in good health and CMV-seropositive.

The chain uses TRBV10-1 and TRBJ2-5, with D possibly being TRBD2 (6 bases). Germline V gene sequence: CDR1 WNHNN, CDR2 SYGVQD (reference sequence). The ends were cut back, 8 bases at V and 4 bases at J, with 17 bases in the middle. The CDR3 runs 14 residues. The CDR3 DNA reads TGCGCCAGCGCTCCGGGACGGGGGACAGAGACCCAGTACTTC. The encoded protein is CASAPGRGTETQYF.

The chain recombines TRBV28 with TRBJ1-4; 7 bases are shared with TRBD1. The CDR3 contains 14 residues. Germline assignment: CDR1 MDHEN and CDR2 SYDVKM. J gave up 4 bases and V 5 bases, and 4 bases lay outside the gene matches. The CDR3 reads CASSPGQVNEKLFF. DNA of the CDR3: TGTGCCAGCAGTCCCGGACAGGTTAATGAAAAACTGTTTTTT.

This chain uses TRBV9 with TRBJ2-2; D uncertain. V lost 0 bases and J 4 bases, leaving 10 bases between the germline ends. The CDR3 contains 15 residues. Germline-derived CDR1 and CDR2 are SGDLS and YYNGEE. CDR3 coding DNA: TGTGCCAGCAGCGTAGGCAGTCAGGCCACCGGGGAGCTGTTTTTT. Its protein is CASSVGSQATGELFF.

The chain uses TRBV18 and TRBJ2-3, with TRBD2 matching over 9 bases. The V segment lost 0 bases and the J segment 5 bases; nucleotides outside the gene matches: 3. The CDR3 covers 15 residues. From germline, CDR1 is KGHSH and CDR2 LQKENI. The chain's CDR3 is CASSPPRRGGDTQYF. The CDR3, as DNA: TGTGCCAGCTCACCACCAAGGCGGGGGGGAGATACGCAGTATTTT.

This clone was seen only once. The gene calls are TRBV6-1 and TRBJ2-2, with no clear D. The CDR3 runs to 12 residues. CDR1 MNHNS and CDR2 SASEGT come from the germline V gene. Trimming cost V 5 bases and J 11 bases, with 12 bases left between them. CDR3 residues: CASSPSPRELFF. The CDR3 nucleotides are TGTGCCAGCAGTCCGAGCCCCCGAGAGCTGTTTTTT.

This chain links TRBV2 with TRBJ2-7; possible D gene TRBD2, 6 bases. V shed 5 bases and J shed 4 bases, with 12 bases lying between them. CDR3 length: 13 amino acids. Germline V gene data show CDR1 as SNHLY and CDR2 as FYNNEI. CDR3 nucleotide sequence: TGTGCCAGCAGTACGACTAGAGGTTACGAGCAGTACTTC. It encodes CASSTTRGYEQYF.

The V call is TRBV7-2, the J call TRBJ2-1; 7 bases align to TRBD2. Germline assignment: CDR1 SGHTA and CDR2 FQGNSA. The CDR3 covers 16 residues. J gave up 1 base and V 0 bases, and 3 bases lay outside the gene matches. The CDR3 coding sequence is TGTGCCAGCAGCTTAGCGGGCGGGGGTTCCTACAATGAGCAGTTCTTC. Protein sequence: CASSLAGGGSYNEQFF.

As regards this clone: Mismatch with germline at one junction end may stem from a read error. The chain is built from TRBV12-5 and TRBJ2-3, with D tentatively TRBD2 (5 bases). Per germline, CDR1 LGHNT and CDR2 FRNRAP. There are 15 residues in the CDR3. In nucleotides, the CDR3 is TGTGTTAGTGGTTTGGTACGGGGATATGCAGATACGCAGTATTTT. Encoded protein: CVSGLVRGYADTQYF. Full variable domain (remainder filled in from reference TRBV12-5 and TRBJ2-3): DARVTQTPRHKVTEMGQEVTMRCQPILGHNTVFWYRQTMMQGLELLAYFRNRAPLDDSGMPKDRFSAEMPDATLATLKIQPSEPRDSAVYFCVSGLVRGYADTQYFGPGTRLTVL.

The V call is TRBV11-3, the J call TRBJ2-5, with a possible D match to TRBD2 (7 bases). Trimming stripped 5 bases from V and 5 bases from J, with 18 bases between. Per the germline V gene, CDR1 is SGHNT and CDR2 is YENEEA. The CDR3 covers 15 residues. CDR3 sequence (DNA): TGTGCCAGCAGCCCACAGGGAGGGGAGGGGGAGACCCAGTACTTC. It is translated as CASSPQGGEGETQYF.

The V gene is TRBV9, the J gene TRBJ2-4, with a tentative D call TRBD2 (6 bases). This CDR3 region has 14 residues. V gave up 0 bases and J gave up 8 bases, with 12 bases separating them. Germline lookup yields CDR1 SGDLS and CDR2 YYNGEE. The DNA for the CDR3 is TGTGCCAGCAGCGTAGGCGGGACGATGGACATTCAGTACTTC. As protein: CASSVGGTMDIQYF.

V gene TRBV7-9 combines with J gene TRBJ2-3; D is unclear. The CDR3 loop spans 12 amino acids. V lost 5 bases and J lost 6, with 9 bases in between. Germline V gene lookup returns CDR1 SEHNR and CDR2 FQNEAQ (reference sequence). In DNA, the CDR3 is TGTGCCAGCAGCCCGGAAGCGGATACGCAGTATTTT. Translating gives CASSPEADTQYF.

This chain connects TRBV5-1 to TRBJ2-6; D not resolved. The CDR3 sequence is 14 residues long. Germline loops: CDR1 SGHRS, CDR2 YFSETQ. V was cut by 5 bases and J by 1 base, with 7 bases left in between. The CDR3 here is CASSPVSGANVLTF. The CDR3, as DNA: TGCGCCAGCAGTCCTGTGTCTGGGGCCAACGTCCTGACTTTC. Based on the CDR3 plus reference TRBV5-1 and TRBJ2-6, the full variable domain is KAGVTQTPRYLIKTRGQQVTLSCSPISGHRSVSWYQQTPGQGLQFLFEYFSETQRNKGNFPGRFSGRQFSNSRSEMNVSTLELGDSALYLCASSPVSGANVLTFGAGSRLTVL.

This clone has just one count. This chain uses TRBV5-1 with TRBJ1-1; 9 bases map to TRBD1. Looked up from germline, CDR1 is SGHRS and CDR2 is YFSETQ. This CDR3 spans 13 amino acids. Trimming took 0 bases from V and 10 from J; bases not matched to a gene: 4. The CDR3 region has the DNA TGCGCCAGCAGCTTGGAGGGACAGGGTAGAGCTTTCTTT. Residues: CASSLEGQGRAFF.

This sequence joins TRBV9 and TRBJ2-5; TRBD2 agrees at 11 bases. J lost 2 bases, V lost 0 bases, and 6 bases had no gene match. CDR3 length: 17 residues. Looked up from germline, CDR1 is SGDLS and CDR2 is YYNGEE. The CDR3 reads CASSVGASGGPQETQYF. In nucleotides, the CDR3 is TGTGCCAGCAGCGTAGGGGCTAGCGGGGGGCCTCAAGAGACCCAGTACTTC.

This chain links TRBV7-9 with TRBJ1-2, with 8 bases aligning to TRBD1. Germline V lookup: CDR1 SEHNR, CDR2 FQNEAQ (reference sequence). Losses at the gene ends were 2 bases for V and 8 bases for J; bases not matched to a gene: 10. The CDR3 extends over 15 amino acids. In nucleotides, the CDR3 is TGTGCCAGCAGCTTAAACGGTCAGGGGGCCGGCGGCTACACCTTC. Its translation is CASSLNGQGAGGYTF.

This clone has a single count. This chain joins TRBV5-8 and TRBJ2-7, with a tentative D call TRBD1 (5 bases). Germline V gene sequence: CDR1 SGHTS, CDR2 YDEGEE. The length of the CDR3 is 12 residues. In DNA form, the CDR3 reads TGTGGGGCGCAGGGCTACACCTACGAGCAGTACTTC. It yields the protein CGAQGYTYEQYF. Full variable domain (missing parts from reference TRBV5-8 and TRBJ2-7): EAGVTQSPTHLIKTRGQQATLRCSPISGHTSVYWYQQALGLGLQFLLWYDEGEERNRGNFPPRFSGRQFPNYSSELNVNALELEDSALYLCGAQGYTYEQYFGPGTRLTVT.

For this clone: Sequence at one end of the junction differs from germline and may be a read error. The chain employs TRBV28 and TRBJ2-7; D not resolved. This CDR3 spans 12 amino acids. Germline values: CDR1 MDHEN, CDR2 SYDVKM. In DNA, the CDR3 is TGTGCCAGCAGTCTAATCCGCTACGGGCAGTACTTC. Amino acid sequence: CASSLIRYGQYF.

V is TRBV28 and J is TRBJ2-3, with 7 positions matching TRBD2. Germline CDR1 and CDR2: MDHEN and SYDVKM. The trim removed 2 bases at V and 4 bases at J, leaving 6 bases unmatched. The CDR3 runs to 15 residues. The CDR3 DNA follows: TGTGCCAGCAGTTTAGCTGGGGAGGGCGCAGATACGCAGTATTTT. Its protein is CASSLAGEGADTQYF.

The chain uses TRBV11-2 and TRBJ1-2; the match to TRBD1 covers 9 bases. J was trimmed by 6 bases and V by 1 base; bases with no gene match: 3. CDR1 and CDR2 from the germline V gene are SGHAT and FQNNGV. The CDR3 length is 14 residues. CDR3 in amino acids: CASSLGRTGDGYTF. DNA of the CDR3: TGTGCCAGCAGCTTAGGACGGACAGGGGATGGCTACACCTTC.

For this clone: Other nucleotide sequences in the sample specify the same CDR3. J is TRBJ2-7 and V is TRBV7-2, with D possibly TRBD2 on 6 matching bases. The CDR3 covers 14 residues. V was trimmed by 6 bases and J by 7 bases, leaving 19 bases between them. Germline CDR1 reads SGHTA; CDR2 reads FQGNSA. The CDR3 region has the DNA TGTGCCAGCAGTTCGGATAGCGGACAACGTGAGCAGTACTTC. Its protein is CASSSDSGQREQYF. The full variable domain, rest sourced from reference TRBV7-2 and TRBJ2-7, is GAGVSQSPSNKVTEKGKDVELRCDPISGHTALYWYRQSLGQGLEFLIYFQGNSAPDKSGLPSDRFSAERTGGSVSTLTIQRTQQEDSAVYLCASSSDSGQREQYFGPGTRLTVT.

V gene TRBV7-3 combines with J gene TRBJ2-1, with 10 bases fitting TRBD1. This CDR3 contains 14 residues. CDR1 is SGHTA, CDR2 FQGTGA, per germline. V gave up 5 bases and J gave up 5 bases; unmatched junction bases: 3. This CDR3 is CASSKGQGNNEQFF. As DNA, the CDR3 is TGTGCCAGCAGCAAGGGACAGGGGAACAATGAGCAGTTCTTC.

The CDR3: CASKTGVNQPQHF. Here the CDR3 DNA reads TGTGCCAGCAAGACCGGGGTCAATCAGCCCCAGCATTTT. This rearrangement joins TRBV6-1 to TRBJ1-5; no firm D call. The CDR3 is 13 residues long. V dropped 7 bases and J dropped 3 bases, with 10 bases sitting between them. Germline values: CDR1 MNHNS, CDR2 SASEGT.

The V call is TRBV5-4, the J call TRBJ2-1, with TRBD1 matching over 7 bases. Germline V lookup: CDR1 SGHNT, CDR2 YYREEE (reference sequence). The J segment lost 10 bases and the V segment lost 5 bases, leaving 6 bases of the junction unmatched. The CDR3 totals 12 residues. The CDR3 here is CASSDRAREQFF. The CDR3 DNA reads as TGTGCCAGCAGTGACAGGGCTAGAGAGCAGTTCTTC.

V usage is TRBV4-2 and J usage is TRBJ1-1; 9 nucleotides match TRBD1. The CDR3 sequence is 16 residues long. Unmatched junction bases numbered 7, after V lost 4 bases and J lost 1 base. Per the germline V gene, CDR1 is LGHNA and CDR2 is YNFKEQ. For the CDR3, the DNA is TGTGCCAGCAGCCCACTGGGACAGGGTAGGAACACTGAAGCTTTCTTT. Its translation is CASSPLGQGRNTEAFF.

Judged by abundance, this clone is medium-sized. CDR3 in DNA: TGTGCCAGTAGTATAGACACTAATGAGCAGTTCTTC. Translating gives CASSIDTNEQFF. The V gene is TRBV19, the J gene TRBJ2-1; no clear D gene. The CDR3 runs 12 residues. Between the trimmed V and J ends, which lost 0 bases and 7 bases, there was a span of 4 bases. Germline CDR1 is LNHDA and CDR2 is SQIVND (reference sequence).